These 32 T cell receptor beta chains came from one sample sequenced in a study of blood T cell repertoires in COVID-19. The table came from immunoSEQ multiplex PCR; TCRdb's copy has only in-frame clones and leaves some out. The sample consists of 100,000 to 150,000 clones, 80% to 90% of them appearing once. The sequencing input was PBMCs or T cells enriched from blood (not recorded which). All receptors derive from a woman aged 45 to 65 who had recovered from COVID-19.

Here the CDR3 DNA reads TGTGCCAGCAGTCGCTCAAGACAGGGGGCGCCGGGAAACATTCAGTACTTC. It is translated as CASSRSRQGAPGNIQYF. The chain combines TRBV6-2 or TRBV6-3 with TRBJ2-4; 10 bases are shared with TRBD1. Germline loops: CDR1 MNHEY, CDR2 SVGEGT. V gave up 5 bases and J gave up 6 bases; unmatched junction bases: 13. The CDR3 has 17 residues.

The J gene is TRBJ1-2, the V gene TRBV27; perhaps TRBD1 as D (5 bases). The germline V and J ends were trimmed by 4 bases and 0 bases, with 15 bases remaining between them. The germline V gene encodes CDR1 MNHEY and CDR2 SMNVEV (reference sequence). This CDR3 has 16 amino acids. The CDR3 region is CASSYAGGVANYGYTF. CDR3 in DNA: TGTGCCAGCAGTTACGCCGGAGGGGTAGCTAACTATGGCTACACCTTC.

The chain is built from TRBV12-3 or TRBV12-4 and TRBJ1-5, with D hard to call. V shed 6 bases and J shed 0 bases, with 3 bases lying between them. This CDR3 is built from 12 residues. CDR3 sequence (DNA): TGTGCCAGCAGCTATAGCAATCAGCCCCAGCATTTT. Residues: CASSYSNQPQHF.

V and J are TRBV5-1 and TRBJ2-7, with TRBD2 matching over 14 bases. Per the germline V gene, CDR1 is SGHRS and CDR2 is YFSETQ. The J segment lost 1 base and the V segment lost 2 bases, leaving 2 bases of the junction unmatched. The CDR3 loop spans 16 amino acids. Written as DNA, the CDR3 is TGCGCCAGCAGCTTCGGGACTAGCGGGGGTTCCTACGAGCAGTACTTC. Translating it yields CASSFGTSGGSYEQYF.

V usage is TRBV18 and J usage is TRBJ1-1; 11 bases are a match to TRBD1. Germline V gives CDR1 KGHSH, CDR2 LQKENI. Trimming took 3 bases from V and 6 from J; bases not matched to a gene: 6. CDR3 length equals 15 residues. The CDR3 loop is CASSPPGQGDPEAFF. The CDR3, as DNA: TGTGCCAGCTCACCTCCGGGACAGGGGGACCCTGAAGCTTTCTTT.

The chain recombines TRBV28 with TRBJ2-2; a possible D gene is TRBD2 (5 bases). The CDR3 runs to 14 residues. Trimming took 4 bases from V and 9 from J, leaving 15 bases between them. Germline loops: CDR1 MDHEN, CDR2 SYDVKM. As DNA, the CDR3 is TGTGCCAGCAGTTCCCCGGGGTCAACGTGGGAGCTGTTTTTT. It encodes CASSSPGSTWELFF.

This clone was seen ten or more times. V is TRBV6-6 and J is TRBJ1-2, with 9 bases identical to TRBD1. Germline V lookup: CDR1 MNHNY, CDR2 SVGAGI (reference sequence). CDR3 length: 18 residues. The V gene end was trimmed by 5 bases and the J gene end by 4 bases; junction bases not matched to a gene: 17. This chain's CDR3 is CASSRNRGRSQVRYGYTF. CDR3 DNA sequence: TGTGCCAGCAGTCGTAACAGGGGGCGAAGTCAAGTCCGCTATGGCTACACCTTC.

This clone was seen a handful of times. This sequence joins TRBV2 and TRBJ1-3, with a possible D match to TRBD1 (5 bases). This CDR3 is built from 15 residues. V lost 5 bases, J lost 0 bases, and 11 bases lay in between. Germline V gives CDR1 SNHLY, CDR2 FYNNEI. CDR3 in amino acids: CASSPDIFSGNTIYF. CDR3 nucleotides: TGTGCCAGCAGTCCGGACATATTCTCTGGAAACACCATATATTTT. Filled out from reference TRBV2 and TRBJ1-3, the complete variable domain reads EPEVTQTPSHQVTQMGQEVILRCVPISNHLYFYWYRQILGQKVEFLVSFYNNEISEKSEIFDDQFSVERPDGSNFTLKIRSTKLEDSAMYFCASSPDIFSGNTIYFGEGSWLTVV.

The J gene is TRBJ2-7, the V gene TRBV10-1; D possibly corresponds to TRBD1 (5 bases). The CDR3 loop spans 13 amino acids. Looked up from germline, CDR1 is WNHNN and CDR2 is SYGVQD (reference sequence). Trimming took off 7 bases at V and 1 base at J, with 11 bases between the two ends. The CDR3 nucleotides are TGCGCCAGCACCCAGGGTGGGTCCTACGAGCAGTACTTC. Translating it yields CASTQGGSYEQYF.

The chain recombines TRBV9 with TRBJ2-2, with D perhaps TRBD1 (6 bases). Deletions cut 4 bases from V and 6 bases from J, with 13 bases between. The CDR3 is made up of 14 amino acids. The germline V gene has CDR1 SGDLS and CDR2 YYNGEE. For the CDR3, the DNA is TGTGCCAGCAGCAGTCAGGGGTACGCCGGGGAGCTGTTTTTT. As protein: CASSSQGYAGELFF.

V gene TRBV5-6 combines with J gene TRBJ1-2; D is unclear. Trimming pared 4 bases from V and 0 bases from J, leaving 7 bases between. CDR1 is SGHDT, CDR2 YYEEEE, per germline. CDR3 length: 13 amino acids. Here the CDR3 DNA reads TGTGCCAGCAGCCCCGGTGCTAACTATGGCTACACCTTC. Translation: CASSPGANYGYTF.

V and J are TRBV6-4 and TRBJ1-5, with D unclear. This CDR3 region has 14 residues. Trimming removed 5 bases at V and 5 bases at J, with 13 bases between. CDR1 and CDR2 from the germline V gene are MRHNA and SNTAGT. The CDR3 here is CASSLVLGDQPQHF. The DNA for the CDR3 is TGTGCCAGCAGTCTGGTTTTGGGCGATCAGCCCCAGCATTTT.

The chain couples TRBV11-2 to TRBJ1-3, with D tentatively TRBD1 (5 bases). Germline V gene sequence: CDR1 SGHAT, CDR2 FQNNGV. The CDR3 is made up of 15 amino acids. The ends were cut back, 1 base at V and 2 bases at J, with 9 bases in the middle. The CDR3 loop reads CASSLVRTTGNTIYF. The CDR3 DNA reads TGTGCCAGCAGCTTAGTAAGGACAACTGGAAACACCATATATTTT.

The rearrangement links TRBV7-2 to TRBJ2-5; D is uncertain. Per the germline V gene, CDR1 is SGHTA and CDR2 is FQGNSA. Trimming removed 1 base at V and 5 bases at J, with 17 bases between. This CDR3 spans 16 amino acids. The CDR3 DNA follows: TGTGCCAGCAGCTTAGTTCTAGGTCTTCCGCGGGAGACCCAGTACTTC. Amino acids: CASSLVLGLPRETQYF. The variable domain in full, completed from reference TRBV7-2 and TRBJ2-5, reads GAGVSQSPSNKVTEKGKDVELRCDPISGHTALYWYRQSLGQGLEFLIYFQGNSAPDKSGLPSDRFSAERTGGSVSTLTIQRTQQEDSAVYLCASSLVLGLPRETQYFGPGTRLLVL.

The rearrangement links TRBV10-1 to TRBJ1-1; the D is unclear. The CDR3 runs to 14 residues. V dropped 0 bases and J dropped 5 bases, with 10 bases sitting between them. Germline V gives CDR1 WNHNN, CDR2 SYGVQD (reference sequence). CDR3 amino acids: CASSESNIGTEAFF. The CDR3 DNA reads as TGCGCCAGCAGTGAGTCGAATATCGGGACTGAAGCTTTCTTT.

The chain combines TRBV6-5 with TRBJ2-2; 10 nucleotides align to TRBD2. Germline V lookup: CDR1 MNHEY, CDR2 SVGAGI. Unmatched junction bases numbered 6, after V lost 6 bases and J lost 5 bases. This CDR3 contains 15 residues. The CDR3 DNA is TGTGCCAGCAGCCGAACTAGCGGGGTTACCGGGGAGCTGTTTTTT. It specifies CASSRTSGVTGELFF.

This rearrangement joins TRBV21-1 to TRBJ1-1; the table's D call, TRBD1, has no DNA check behind it. TRBV21-1 is designated a pseudogene. The CDR3 length is 14 residues. The CDR3, as DNA: TGTGCCAGCAGCAAGGGGCCCCGGGACAGTGAAGCTTTCTTT. Amino acid sequence: CASSKGPRDSEAFF.

V usage is TRBV7-2 and J usage is TRBJ2-1; 15 bases line up with TRBD2. The V and J ends lost 3 bases and 16 bases, in that order; junction bases with no gene match: 13. Germline V gene lookup returns CDR1 SGHTA and CDR2 FQGNSA. CDR3 length: 16 residues. The DNA of the CDR3 is TGTGCCAGCAGCTTTGGTGTGGGACTAGCGGGGGGCCCGGCCTTCTTC. The encoded protein is CASSFGVGLAGGPAFF.

V is TRBV29-1 and J is TRBJ1-2; TRBD1 is a possible D gene (5 bases). With 5 bases removed from V and 4 bases from J, the gap between germline ends came to 14 bases. Germline V gives CDR1 SQVTM, CDR2 ANQGSEA. The CDR3 consists of 13 residues. The CDR3 DNA reads TGCAGCGTTACACCGGGGCGGGGCTATGGCTACACCTTC. Protein: CSVTPGRGYGYTF.

This chain joins TRBV19 and TRBJ2-5, with a weak D call TRBD2 (5 bases). Germline CDR1 is LNHDA and CDR2 is SQIVND (reference sequence). V was shortened by 5 bases and J by 6 bases, with 19 bases between the two germline ends. The CDR3 spans 15 residues. CDR3 sequence reads: CASSSGPSKGKTQYF. The CDR3 DNA is TGTGCCAGTAGTTCCGGGCCTAGCAAGGGAAAGACCCAGTACTTC.

This chain connects TRBV7-2 to TRBJ1-1; 7 bases line up with TRBD1. Trimming cost V 0 bases and J 4 bases; bases outside gene matches: 17. CDR1 and CDR2 from the germline V gene are SGHTA and FQGNSA. CDR3 length: 19 amino acids. CDR3 in amino acids: CASSLAYGQGGTPGTEAFF. CDR3 coding DNA: TGTGCCAGCAGCTTAGCGTATGGGCAGGGGGGAACTCCGGGCACTGAAGCTTTCTTT.

The gene calls are TRBV10-1 and TRBJ2-6, with TRBD1 as a possible D gene (5 bases). V shed 6 bases and J shed 2 bases, with 11 bases lying between them. CDR1 is WNHNN and CDR2 is SYGVQD in the germline V gene (reference sequence). The CDR3 runs 15 residues. Written as DNA, the CDR3 is TGCGCCAGCAGCCAGGGTGGGCCTGGGGCCAACGTCCTGACTTTC. This codes for CASSQGGPGANVLTF.

The chain has TRBV11-2 and TRBJ1-2; D remains ambiguous. The CDR3 totals 11 residues. V lost 4 bases and J 10 bases, leaving 10 bases between the germline ends. Germline values: CDR1 SGHAT, CDR2 FQNNGV. The CDR3 coding sequence is TGTGCCAGCAGCTCCGGACTGGTCTACACCTTC. This sequence encodes CASSSGLVYTF.

This chain joins TRBV15 and TRBJ2-1; D is perhaps TRBD2 (6 bases). V dropped 6 bases and J dropped 6 bases, with 15 bases sitting between them. The length of the CDR3 is 14 residues. Germline V gene lookup returns CDR1 LNHNV and CDR2 YYDKDF (reference sequence). CDR3 in amino acids: CATSLSRGVNEQFF. The CDR3 DNA follows: TGTGCCACCAGTTTGAGTCGCGGGGTCAATGAGCAGTTCTTC.

The V gene is TRBV5-1, the J gene TRBJ1-2; TRBD1 agrees at 8 bases. This CDR3 spans 16 amino acids. V shed 4 bases, J shed 4 bases, and the junction held 12 bases outside the gene matches. Germline V gives CDR1 SGHRS, CDR2 YFSETQ. The CDR3 bases are TGCGCCAGCAGCCTTACATCCGGGACAGGCCTCTATGGCTACACCTTC. This codes for CASSLTSGTGLYGYTF.

Comments on this clone: Since the CDR3 does not end with the conserved phenylalanine or tryptophan, this likely comes from a read error. This chain uses TRBV29-1 with TRBJ1-1, with D perhaps TRBD1 (5 bases). Trimming left V 3 bases short and J 5 bases short, with 16 bases between. The CDR3 spans 14 residues. Germline V gives CDR1 SQVTM, CDR2 ANQGSEA. DNA for the CDR3: TGCAGCGTTGATATTAGGGCGGGGGGGACTGAAGCTTTCTCT. Its protein is CSVDIRAGGTEAFS.

This clone has only one observation. This sequence joins TRBV27 and TRBJ2-1; D might be TRBD2 (5 bases). The CDR3 extends over 14 amino acids. With 6 bases removed from V and 4 bases from J, the gap between germline ends came to 13 bases. The germline V gene has CDR1 MNHEY and CDR2 SMNVEV (reference sequence). The CDR3 nucleotides are TGTGCCAGCAGCCCGAGGGCCAGTTACAATGAGCAGTTCTTC. Its translation is CASSPRASYNEQFF.

This clone occurred once. The chain links TRBV28 to TRBJ1-4; D is ambiguous. CDR3 length equals 15 residues. Trimming cost V 2 bases and J 5 bases, with 12 bases left between them. Germline-derived CDR1 and CDR2 are MDHEN and SYDVKM. CDR3 region: CASSLRAEVNEKLFF. The CDR3 bases are TGTGCCAGCAGTTTACGGGCGGAGGTCAATGAAAAACTGTTTTTT.

The genes are TRBV5-1 and TRBJ2-3, with 9 bases aligning to TRBD1. From germline, CDR1 is SGHRS and CDR2 YFSETQ. This CDR3 comprises 15 residues. The trim removed 8 bases at V and 4 bases at J, leaving 11 bases unmatched. As DNA, the CDR3 is TGCGCCAGTCGAATAGGACAGGGGAGCGCAGATACGCAGTATTTT. It yields the protein CASRIGQGSADTQYF. Complete variable domain (other parts from reference TRBV5-1 and TRBJ2-3): KAGVTQTPRYLIKTRGQQVTLSCSPISGHRSVSWYQQTPGQGLQFLFEYFSETQRNKGNFPGRFSGRQFSNSRSEMNVSTLELGDSALYLCASRIGQGSADTQYFGPGTRLTVL.

This clone was detected once. The V call is TRBV2, the J call TRBJ2-3, with TRBD2 as a possible D gene (6 bases). The CDR3 has 12 residues. Germline V CDR1 and CDR2: SNHLY, FYNNEI. V shed 6 bases and J shed 10 bases, with 14 bases lying between them. The CDR3 DNA reads TGTGCCAGCAGCGGCGGGGTCCCGGCGCAGTATTTT. It codes for CASSGGVPAQYF.

The V gene is TRBV3-1 (or the pseudogene TRBV3-2), the J gene TRBJ1-2; 8 positions match TRBD1. V trimming: 3 bases; J trimming: 6 bases; junction bases outside the gene matches: 12. The germline V gene has CDR1 LGHDT and CDR2 YNNKEL (reference sequence). The CDR3 totals 16 residues. The CDR3 bases are TGTGCCAGCAGCCAGGCCACAGGGGGGACCCGACATGGCTACACCTTC. Its translation is CASSQATGGTRHGYTF.

The V gene is TRBV7-8, the J gene TRBJ1-5, with unresolved D. The CDR3 is 14 residues long. Germline V gene lookup returns CDR1 SGHVS and CDR2 FQNEAQ. V lost 1 base to trimming and J lost 9 bases, with 13 bases between them. DNA for the CDR3: TGTGCCAGCAGCTTAGTCCGGTCCCCGAGGCCCCAGCATTTT. Translation: CASSLVRSPRPQHF.